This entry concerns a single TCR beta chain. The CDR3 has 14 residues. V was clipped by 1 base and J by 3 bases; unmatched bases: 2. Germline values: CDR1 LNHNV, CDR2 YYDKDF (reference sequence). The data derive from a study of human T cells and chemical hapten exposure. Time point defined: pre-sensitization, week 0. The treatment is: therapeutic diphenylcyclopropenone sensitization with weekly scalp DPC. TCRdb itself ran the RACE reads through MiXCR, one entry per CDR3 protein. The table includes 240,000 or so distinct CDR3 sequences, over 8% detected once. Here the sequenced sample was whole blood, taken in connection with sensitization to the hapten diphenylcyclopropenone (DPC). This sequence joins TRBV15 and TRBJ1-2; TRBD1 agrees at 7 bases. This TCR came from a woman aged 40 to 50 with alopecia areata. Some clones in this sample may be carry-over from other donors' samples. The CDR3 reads CATSRAQGHYGYTF. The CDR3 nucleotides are TGTGCCACCAGCAGAGCACAGGGGCACTATGGCTACACCTTC.